This T cell receptor (beta chain) was obtained from a study of monozygotic twins with inflammatory bowel disease. CDR3 length: 17 residues. Germline values: CDR1 SNHLY, CDR2 FYNNEI. For each CDR3 protein, TCRdb gives one entry from its re-call of the 5' RACE reads, without DNA. This sample lists approximately 330,000 distinct CDR3 sequences; its ten largest clones have over 2%. The sequencing sample was made of blood. The clonotype was recovered from a human donor with ulcerative colitis or Crohn's disease, or a healthy co-twin of an affected twin (not recorded which). This rearrangement joins TRBV2 to TRBJ2-3; TCRdb gives TRBD2 as the D gene, but with no DNA this cannot be confirmed. This CDR3 is CASSGLAGGSVADTQYF. The full variable domain, in which reference TRBV2 and TRBJ2-3 provide the parts outside the CDR3, is EPEVTQTPSHQVTQMGQEVILRCVPISNHLYFYWYRQILGQKVEFLVSFYNNEISEKSEIFDDQFSVERPDGSNFTLKIRSTKLEDSAMYFCASSGLAGGSVADTQYFGPGTRLTVL.